Reported below is one T cell receptor (beta chain). TCRdb's table, derived via immunoSEQ multiplex PCR, lists solely in-frame clones and lacks some. The sample has some 130,000 clones; around 93% are singletons. This record belongs to a study of T cell responses to AZD1222 COVID-19 vaccine. The V gene's germline CDR1 is SGHRS and CDR2 YFSETQ. The germline V and J ends were trimmed by 5 bases and 4 bases, with 21 bases remaining between them. The CDR3 loop spans 16 amino acids. The genes are TRBV5-1 and TRBJ2-5; tentatively, D is TRBD2 (6 bases). The sequences come from peripheral blood, collected 28 days after the second AZD1222 dose. This clonotype was obtained from an adult who received the AZD1222 COVID-19 vaccine. The DNA of the CDR3 is TGCGCCAGCAGTTATTACGGGGGAGTTGGTCGAGAGACCCAGTACTTC. Protein product: CASSYYGGVGRETQYF. Complete variable domain (other parts from reference TRBV5-1 and TRBJ2-5): KAGVTQTPRYLIKTRGQQVTLSCSPISGHRSVSWYQQTPGQGLQFLFEYFSETQRNKGNFPGRFSGRQFSNSRSEMNVSTLELGDSALYLCASSYYGGVGRETQYFGPGTRLLVL.